The present T cell receptor beta chain was sequenced within a study of T cell repertoires in cytomegalovirus infection. With regard to this clonotype: Its antigen is undetermined.

V was cut by 1 base and J by 4 bases, with 3 bases left in between. This CDR3 comprises 11 residues. The germline CDR1 and CDR2 sequences are SGHDT and YYEEEE. TCRdb analysed the reads with MiXCR anew, one entry per CDR3 protein. The sample yields about a million distinct CDR3 sequences, less than 40% seen once. The sample here was cultured CD8+ T cells from PBMCs, taken from culture after CMV antigen stimulation. J is TRBJ2-7 and V is TRBV5-6, with D hard to call. The clonotype was recovered from a human donor in good health (CMV status not recorded). Some clones in this sample may be carry-over from other donors' samples. In DNA form, the CDR3 reads TGTGCCAGCAGCTTGAATTACGAGCAGTACGTC. Amino acid sequence: CASSLNYEQYV.